The entry that follows covers one TCR beta chain sequence. The antigen is not known. The sample originates from a study of human CD8 memory T cell subsets. Study results and caveats: In terms of chain coverage, this study sequenced T cell receptor beta chains exclusively.

The V gene's germline CDR1 is SGHTA and CDR2 FQGNSA. The CDR3 has 14 residues. It was UMI-labeled 5' RACE by which the TCR beta libraries were made. TCRdb re-called the 5' RACE reads and gives one entry per CDR3 protein, without DNA. The sample yields some 10,000 distinct CDR3 sequences, of which the top ten take up less than 25%. CCR7+ PD-1- TIGIT- CD8+ T cells were termed stem-like memory (TSTEM). It was by negative magnetic separation that total CD8+ T cells were enriched. In each subset, RNA was taken from duplicate vials, each of 150,000 sorted CD8+ T cells. This TCR was recovered from a human donor in good health. Material for sequencing was CD8+ stem-like memory T cells (TSCM and TCM) sorted from PBMCs. Subset indicated: stem-like memory CD8 T cells (TSTEM), CCR7+ PD-1- TIGIT-. This chain links TRBV7-2 with TRBJ2-1; the TRBD1 assignment by TCRdb is unverifiable without DNA. CDR3 amino acids: CASSSRTGYNEQFF.